This T cell receptor (beta chain) was retrieved from a study of cytomegalovirus exposure and HLA in healthy donors. This PCR relied on a set of 60 Vbeta primers and 13 Jbeta primers. Sequencing was performed with immunoSEQ multiplex PCR; in TCRdb, only in-frame clones are kept and a portion is missing. Counted here are about 120,000 clones, 80% occurring once; the ten biggest clones make up 3% to 4%. In regard to this clone: At one end, the junction sequence differs from germline, possibly due to a read error.

CDR3 length: 15 residues. CDR1 and CDR2 (germline): SEHNR, FQNEAQ (reference sequence). The chain couples TRBV7-9 to TRBJ1-2; D perhaps matches TRBD1 (5 bases). Input material: PBMCs. The sequence was collected from a male donor in good health and CMV-seronegative. The CDR3 loop reads CSSSLGGIPDYGYTF. The CDR3 nucleotides are TGTTCCAGCAGCTTGGGGGGGATTCCCGACTATGGCTACACCTTC.